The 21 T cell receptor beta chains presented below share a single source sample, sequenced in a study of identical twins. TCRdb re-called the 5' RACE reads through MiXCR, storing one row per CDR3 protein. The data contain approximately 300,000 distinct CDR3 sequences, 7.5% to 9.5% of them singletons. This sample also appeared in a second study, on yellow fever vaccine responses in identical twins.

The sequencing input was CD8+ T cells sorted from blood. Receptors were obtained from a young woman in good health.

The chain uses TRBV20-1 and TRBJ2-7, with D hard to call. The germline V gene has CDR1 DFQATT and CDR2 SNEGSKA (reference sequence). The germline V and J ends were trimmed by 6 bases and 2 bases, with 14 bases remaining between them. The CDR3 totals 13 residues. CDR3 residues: CSARPVQAYEQYF. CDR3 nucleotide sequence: TGCAGTGCCAGACCCGTACAAGCCTACGAGCAGTACTTC.

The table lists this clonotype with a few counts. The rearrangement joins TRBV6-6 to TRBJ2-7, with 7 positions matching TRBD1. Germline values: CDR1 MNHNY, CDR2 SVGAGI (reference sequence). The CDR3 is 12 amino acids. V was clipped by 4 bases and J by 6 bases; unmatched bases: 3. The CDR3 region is CASSSDRLEQYF. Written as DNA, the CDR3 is TGTGCCAGCAGTTCGGACAGGCTCGAGCAGTACTTC.

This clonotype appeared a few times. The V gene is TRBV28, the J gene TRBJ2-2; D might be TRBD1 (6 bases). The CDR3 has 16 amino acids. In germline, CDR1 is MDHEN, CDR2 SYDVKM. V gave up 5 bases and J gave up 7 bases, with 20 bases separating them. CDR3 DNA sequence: TGTGCCAGCAGTCCCCCGTTGGGGGCGACGGTCGGGGAGCTGTTTTTT. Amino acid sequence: CASSPPLGATVGELFF.

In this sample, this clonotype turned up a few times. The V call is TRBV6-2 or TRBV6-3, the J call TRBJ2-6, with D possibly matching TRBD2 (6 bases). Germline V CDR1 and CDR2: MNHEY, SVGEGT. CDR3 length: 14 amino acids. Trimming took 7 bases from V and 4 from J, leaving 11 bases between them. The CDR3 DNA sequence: TGTGCCAGCATTGGAGGGGCGGGGGCCAACGTCCTGACTTTC. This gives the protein CASIGGAGANVLTF.

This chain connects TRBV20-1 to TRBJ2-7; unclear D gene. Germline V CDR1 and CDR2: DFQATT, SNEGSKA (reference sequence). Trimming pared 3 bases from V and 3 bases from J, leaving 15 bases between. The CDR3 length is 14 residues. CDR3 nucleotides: TGCAGTGCTAGGGGTTCGGGTTTATTCTACGAGCAGTACTTC. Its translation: CSARGSGLFYEQYF.

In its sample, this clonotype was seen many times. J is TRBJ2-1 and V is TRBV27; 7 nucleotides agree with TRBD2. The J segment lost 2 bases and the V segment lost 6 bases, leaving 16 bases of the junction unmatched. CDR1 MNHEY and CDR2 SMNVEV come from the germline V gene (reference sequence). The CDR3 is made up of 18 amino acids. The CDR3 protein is CASSLSGGKRGAYNEQFF. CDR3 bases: TGTGCCAGCAGCTTAAGCGGAGGGAAGCGGGGAGCCTACAATGAGCAGTTCTTC.

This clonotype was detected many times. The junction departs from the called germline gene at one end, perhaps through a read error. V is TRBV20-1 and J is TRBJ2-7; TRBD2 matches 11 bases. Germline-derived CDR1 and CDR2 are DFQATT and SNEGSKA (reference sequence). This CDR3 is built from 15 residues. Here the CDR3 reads CRATTSGGSSYEQYF. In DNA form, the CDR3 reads TGCAGAGCTACCACTAGCGGGGGAAGCTCCTACGAGCAGTACTTC.

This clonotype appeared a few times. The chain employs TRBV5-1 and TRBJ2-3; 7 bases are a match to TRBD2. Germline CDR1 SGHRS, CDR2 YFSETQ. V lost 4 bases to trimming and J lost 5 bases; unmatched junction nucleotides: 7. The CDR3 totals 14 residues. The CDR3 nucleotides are TGCGCCAGCAGCGGTAGACTAGCTCAAGATACGCAGTATTTT. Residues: CASSGRLAQDTQYF.

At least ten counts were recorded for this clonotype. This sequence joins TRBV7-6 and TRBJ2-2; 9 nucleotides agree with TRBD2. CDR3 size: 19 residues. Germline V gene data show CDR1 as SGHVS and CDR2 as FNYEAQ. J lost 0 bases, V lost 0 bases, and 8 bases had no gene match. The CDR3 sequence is CASSLARASGTPNTGELFF. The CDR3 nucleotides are TGTGCCAGCAGCTTAGCTCGGGCTAGCGGGACCCCGAACACCGGGGAGCTGTTTTTT.

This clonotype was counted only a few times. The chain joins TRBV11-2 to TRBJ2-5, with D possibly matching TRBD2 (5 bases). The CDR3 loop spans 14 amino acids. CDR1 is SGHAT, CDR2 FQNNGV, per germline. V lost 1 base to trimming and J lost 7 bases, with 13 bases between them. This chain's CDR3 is CASSLVGREGTQYF. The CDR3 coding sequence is TGTGCCAGCAGCTTAGTGGGCCGGGAAGGGACCCAGTACTTC.

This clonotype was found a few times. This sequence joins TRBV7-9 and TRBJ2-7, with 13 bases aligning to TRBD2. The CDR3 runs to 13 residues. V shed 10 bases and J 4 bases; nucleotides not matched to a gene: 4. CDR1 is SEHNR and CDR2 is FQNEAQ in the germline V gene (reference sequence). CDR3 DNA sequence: TGTGCCACCTGGACTAGCGGGGGTTACGAGCAGTACTTC. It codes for CATWTSGGYEQYF.

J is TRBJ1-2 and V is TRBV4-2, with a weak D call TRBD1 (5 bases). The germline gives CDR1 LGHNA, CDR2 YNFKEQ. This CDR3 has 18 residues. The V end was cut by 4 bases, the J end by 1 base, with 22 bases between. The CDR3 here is CASSLSGAERSGNYGYTF. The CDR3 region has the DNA TGTGCCAGCAGCCTCTCTGGGGCGGAGCGTTCGGGTAACTATGGCTACACCTTC.

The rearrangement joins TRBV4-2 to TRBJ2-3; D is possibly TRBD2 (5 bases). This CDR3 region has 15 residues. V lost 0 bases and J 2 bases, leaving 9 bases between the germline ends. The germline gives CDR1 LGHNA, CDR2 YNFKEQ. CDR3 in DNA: TGTGCCAGCAGCCAAGAACCGGGGAACACAGATACGCAGTATTTT. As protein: CASSQEPGNTDTQYF.

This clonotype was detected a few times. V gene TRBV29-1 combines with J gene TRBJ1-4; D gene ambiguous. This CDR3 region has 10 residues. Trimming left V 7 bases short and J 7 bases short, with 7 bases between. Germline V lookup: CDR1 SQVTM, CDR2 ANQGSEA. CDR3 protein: CSAWSEKLFF. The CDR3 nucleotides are TGCAGCGCCTGGAGTGAAAAACTGTTTTTT. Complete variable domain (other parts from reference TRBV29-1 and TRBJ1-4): SAVISQKPSRDICQRGTSLTIQCQVDSQVTMMFWYRQQPGQSLTLIATANQGSEATYESGFVIDKFPISRPNLTFSTLTVSNMSPEDSSIYLCSAWSEKLFFGSGTQLSVL.

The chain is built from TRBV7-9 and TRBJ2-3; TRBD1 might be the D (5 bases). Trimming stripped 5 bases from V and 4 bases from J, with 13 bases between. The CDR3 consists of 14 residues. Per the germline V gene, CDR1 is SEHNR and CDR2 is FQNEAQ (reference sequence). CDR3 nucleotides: TGTGCCAGCAGCCCAGAGACAGATGCAGATACGCAGTATTTT. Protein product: CASSPETDADTQYF.

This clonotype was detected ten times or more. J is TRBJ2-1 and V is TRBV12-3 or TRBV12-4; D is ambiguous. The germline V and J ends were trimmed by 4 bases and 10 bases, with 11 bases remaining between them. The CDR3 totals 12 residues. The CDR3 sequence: CASSSSSREQFF. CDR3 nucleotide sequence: TGTGCCAGCAGTTCCTCTAGTCGGGAGCAGTTCTTC.

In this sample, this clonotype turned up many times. The CDR3 spells CASSQRDRAYEQYF. In DNA form, the CDR3 reads TGTGCCAGCAGCCAACGGGACAGGGCTTACGAGCAGTACTTC. The V gene is TRBV7-9, the J gene TRBJ2-7, with 9 bases fitting TRBD1. The CDR3 is 14 residues long. V was pared by 5 bases and J by 4 bases, with 6 bases of the junction left unmatched. Germline CDR1 and CDR2: SEHNR and FQNEAQ (reference sequence).

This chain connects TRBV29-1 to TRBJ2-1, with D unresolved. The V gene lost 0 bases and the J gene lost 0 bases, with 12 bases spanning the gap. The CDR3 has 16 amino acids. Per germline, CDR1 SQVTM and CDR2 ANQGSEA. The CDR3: CSVEDLFGSSYNEQFF. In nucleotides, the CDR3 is TGCAGCGTTGAAGATCTCTTCGGAAGCTCCTACAATGAGCAGTTCTTC.

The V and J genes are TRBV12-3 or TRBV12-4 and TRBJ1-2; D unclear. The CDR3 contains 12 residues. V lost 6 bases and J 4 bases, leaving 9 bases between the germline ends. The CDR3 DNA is TGTGCCAGCAGATTAAGCTTCTATGGCTACACCTTC. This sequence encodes CASRLSFYGYTF.

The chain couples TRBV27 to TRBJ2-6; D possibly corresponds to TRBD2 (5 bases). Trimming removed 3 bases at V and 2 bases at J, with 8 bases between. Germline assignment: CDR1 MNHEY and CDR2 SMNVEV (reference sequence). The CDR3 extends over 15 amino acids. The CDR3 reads CASSFGGTGANVLTF. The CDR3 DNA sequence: TGTGCCAGCAGTTTTGGAGGCACTGGGGCCAACGTCCTGACTTTC.

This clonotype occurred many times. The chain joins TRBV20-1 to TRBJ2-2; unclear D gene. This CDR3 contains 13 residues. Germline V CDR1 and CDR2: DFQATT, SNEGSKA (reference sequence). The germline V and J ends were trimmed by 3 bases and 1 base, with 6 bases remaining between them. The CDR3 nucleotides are TGCAGTGCTAGGGTTAGGAACACCGGGGAGCTGTTTTTT. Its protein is CSARVRNTGELFF.